This T cell receptor (beta chain) was captured by sequencing in a study of graft-versus-host responses after intestinal transplantation. About the study: Anti-thymocyte globulin was used for induction in all recipients, who then took tacrolimus and steroids for approximately three years.

Assay: immunoSEQ multiplex PCR; the TCRdb copy retains only in-frame clones and omits some. The table has tens of thousands of clones, 80% to 95% seen once. Regarding the study as a whole: The presence of high graft-versus-host to host-versus-graft clonal ratios in allografts characterized patients with graft-donor T cell macrochimerism. Early post-transplant HvG declines were associated with peak circulating GvH clone levels.

Germline V gene lookup returns CDR1 SGHTS and CDR2 YDEGEE. V trimming: 2 bases; J trimming: 3 bases; junction bases outside the gene matches: 5. The CDR3 spans 15 residues. In the case of this clone: Its antigen is not identified.

The sequencing here drew on unstimulated CD4+ T cells sorted from spleen or lymph node cells, taken before intestinal transplant. The rearrangement links TRBV5-8 to TRBJ2-1; TRBD2 aligns across 7 bases. This TCR was sampled from a human donor who received an intestinal transplant. The CDR3, as DNA: TGTGCCAGCAGCTTAGGCGGGAGACGCTACAATGAGCAGTTCTTC. Its protein is CASSLGGRRYNEQFF.